Listed below are T cell receptor beta chains from one sample, sequenced in a study of T cells in Graves' hyperthyroidism and ophthalmopathy. MiXCR was run by TCRdb on the multiplex PCR reads, yielding one entry per CDR3 protein. The sample yields 300,000 to 500,000 distinct CDR3 sequences, under 15% seen once. Sequenced material: blood. These receptors all stem from a woman in her thirties with Graves' hyperthyroidism. Both conserved end residues are part of each CDR3. The D gene is left open where the match is weak. Expanded clones get a size class; other rows say once, few or many, or leave the size out.

abundance: .; len: 16; d_gene: .; j_gene: TRBJ2-4; v_gene: TRBV3-1; CDR3aa: CASSQGLAGAKNIQYF; CDR3nt: TGTGCCAGCAGCCAAGGATTAGCCGGAGCCAAAAACATTCAGTACTTC
abundance: many; len: 14; d_gene: .; j_gene: TRBJ2-7; v_gene: TRBV4-1; CDR3aa: CASSQARGSVEQYF; CDR3nt: TGCGCCAGCAGCCAAGCCCGGGGGTCCGTCGAGCAGTACTTC
abundance: .; len: 13; d_gene: .; j_gene: TRBJ2-7; v_gene: TRBV11-2; CDR3aa: CASSSLGAYEQYF; CDR3nt: TGTGCCAGCAGCTCCCTCGGGGCCTACGAGCAGTACTTC
abundance: .; len: 13; d_gene: .; j_gene: TRBJ2-7; v_gene: TRBV29-1; CDR3aa: CSVALRFDNEQYF; CDR3nt: TGCAGCGTTGCCCTTCGATTTGACAATGAGCAGTACTTC
abundance: few; len: 12; d_gene: TRBD1; j_gene: TRBJ1-4; v_gene: TRBV7-9; CDR3aa: CASSFRDSMMFF; CDR3nt: TGTGCCAGCAGTTTCCGGGACAGCATGATGTTTTTT
abundance: .; len: 14; d_gene: .; j_gene: TRBJ2-1; v_gene: TRBV12-3/TRBV12-4; CDR3aa: CASSFWGTGSEQFF; CDR3nt: TGTGCCAGCAGTTTCTGGGGGACTGGGAGTGAGCAGTTCTTC
abundance: few; len: 16; d_gene: TRBD1; j_gene: TRBJ1-1; v_gene: TRBV19; CDR3aa: CASPQGQTIMNTEAFF; CDR3nt: TGTGCCAGTCCACAGGGACAGACAATCATGAACACTGAAGCTTTCTTT
abundance: .; len: 14; d_gene: .; j_gene: TRBJ1-1; v_gene: TRBV5-4; CDR3aa: CASSLAPLPPEAFF; CDR3nt: TGTGCCAGCAGCTTGGCTCCCTTGCCACCTGAAGCTTTCTTT
abundance: many; len: 17; d_gene: TRBD1; j_gene: TRBJ2-3; v_gene: TRBV28; CDR3aa: CASSSYRDREFGDTQYF; CDR3nt: TGTGCCAGCAGTTCTTACCGGGACAGGGAATTCGGCGATACGCAGTATTTT
abundance: .; len: 16; d_gene: TRBD1; j_gene: TRBJ1-2; v_gene: TRBV27; CDR3aa: CASSPGTGILLYGYTF; CDR3nt: TGTGCCAGCAGTCCCGGGACAGGGATCCTTTTATATGGCTACACCTTC
abundance: .; len: 16; d_gene: .; j_gene: TRBJ2-7; v_gene: TRBV6-1; CDR3aa: CANVTGITGGYYEQYF; CDR3nt: TGTGCCAACGTGACAGGGATAACGGGAGGCTACTACGAGCAGTACTTC
abundance: .; len: 17; d_gene: .; j_gene: TRBJ2-1; v_gene: TRBV7-9; CDR3aa: CASSLTTDTSRENEQFF; CDR3nt: TGTGCCAGCAGCTTAACGACGGACACCTCTAGGGAGAATGAGCAGTTCTTC
abundance: many; len: 13; d_gene: .; j_gene: TRBJ1-1; v_gene: TRBV30; CDR3aa: CAWRGQLNTEAFF; CDR3nt: TGTGCCTGGAGAGGACAGTTGAACACTGAAGCTTTCTTT
abundance: many; len: 15; d_gene: .; j_gene: TRBJ2-7; v_gene: TRBV12-3/TRBV12-4; CDR3aa: CASSLSRQGSYEQYF; CDR3nt: TGTGCCAGCAGTTTATCTCGGCAGGGGTCCTACGAGCAGTACTTC
abundance: .; len: 13; d_gene: .; j_gene: TRBJ2-2; v_gene: TRBV6-1; CDR3aa: CASGGFGTGELFF; CDR3nt: TGTGCCAGTGGGGGGTTTGGCACCGGGGAGCTGTTTTTT
abundance: many; len: 15; d_gene: TRBD2; j_gene: TRBJ2-1; v_gene: TRBV24-1; CDR3aa: CATSDDSGRDHEQFF; CDR3nt: TGTGCCACCAGTGACGATAGCGGGAGGGACCATGAGCAGTTCTTC
abundance: .; len: 16; d_gene: TRBD1; j_gene: TRBJ2-3; v_gene: TRBV7-2; CDR3aa: CASRPPGQGSTDTQYF; CDR3nt: TGTGCCAGCAGACCACCGGGACAGGGAAGCACAGATACGCAGTATTTT
abundance: many; len: 16; d_gene: TRBD1; j_gene: TRBJ1-5; v_gene: TRBV7-2; CDR3aa: CASSLFTGEGNQPQHF; CDR3nt: TGTGCCAGCAGCTTATTCACAGGGGAGGGGAATCAGCCCCAGCATTTT
abundance: .; len: 18; d_gene: .; j_gene: TRBJ2-3; v_gene: TRBV4-1; CDR3aa: CASSQDIGLPLRSDTQYF; CDR3nt: TGCGCCAGCAGCCAAGATATAGGACTACCTTTAAGGTCAGATACGCAGTATTTT
abundance: many; len: 18; d_gene: TRBD2; j_gene: TRBJ2-5; v_gene: TRBV27; CDR3aa: CASRFQTPGLTSEETQYF; CDR3nt: TGTGCCAGCAGGTTTCAAACCCCGGGACTAACCTCAGAAGAGACCCAGTACTTC
abundance: .; len: 15; d_gene: .; j_gene: TRBJ1-6; v_gene: TRBV7-2; CDR3aa: CASSLRGDRNSPLHF; CDR3nt: TGTGCCAGCAGCTTGCGGGGGGACCGTAATTCACCCCTCCACTTT
abundance: few; len: 14; d_gene: .; j_gene: TRBJ2-3; v_gene: TRBV7-9; CDR3aa: CASSLDPTGLTQYF; CDR3nt: TGTGCCAGCAGCTTAGACCCCACAGGGCTGACGCAGTATTTT
abundance: few; len: 14; d_gene: .; j_gene: TRBJ1-1; v_gene: TRBV28; CDR3aa: CASSLTGSNTEAFF; CDR3nt: TGTGCCAGCAGTCTGACAGGTTCGAACACTGAAGCTTTCTTT
abundance: .; len: 14; d_gene: .; j_gene: TRBJ2-7; v_gene: TRBV29-1; CDR3aa: CSVTTGGGIYEQYF; CDR3nt: TGCAGCGTGACGACAGGAGGGGGCATCTACGAGCAGTACTTC
abundance: many; len: 16; d_gene: .; j_gene: TRBJ2-5; v_gene: TRBV6-7; CDR3aa: CASSYSVFEGRETQYF; CDR3nt: TGTGCCAGCAGTTACTCTGTGTTTGAGGGCCGGGAGACCCAGTACTTC
abundance: many; len: 13; d_gene: .; j_gene: TRBJ2-1; v_gene: TRBV6-2/TRBV6-3; CDR3aa: CASSSPEYNEQFF; CDR3nt: TGTGCCAGCAGTTCCCCCGAATACAATGAGCAGTTCTTC
abundance: few; len: 14; d_gene: TRBD1; j_gene: TRBJ2-7; v_gene: TRBV19; CDR3aa: CASSVDRGEYEQYF; CDR3nt: TGTGCCAGTAGTGTCGACAGGGGGGAGTACGAGCAGTACTTC
abundance: .; len: 16; d_gene: .; j_gene: TRBJ2-1; v_gene: TRBV6-2/TRBV6-3; CDR3aa: CASSSPLAGAYNEQFF; CDR3nt: TGTGCCAGCAGTTCCCCCCTAGCAGGAGCCTACAATGAGCAGTTCTTC
abundance: many; len: 14; d_gene: .; j_gene: TRBJ2-7; v_gene: TRBV2; CDR3aa: CASSERVGYHEQYF; CDR3nt: TGTGCCAGCAGTGAAAGGGTTGGGTACCACGAGCAGTACTTC
abundance: many; len: 17; d_gene: .; j_gene: TRBJ2-1; v_gene: TRBV12-3/TRBV12-4; CDR3aa: CASSFRGLAASYNEQFF; CDR3nt: TGTGCCAGCAGTTTCAGGGGGCTAGCGGCCTCCTACAATGAGCAGTTCTTC
abundance: .; len: 15; d_gene: TRBD2; j_gene: TRBJ2-7; v_gene: TRBV27; CDR3aa: CASRSGLAGGTEQYF; CDR3nt: TGTGCCAGCAGATCCGGACTAGCGGGAGGAACCGAGCAGTACTTC
abundance: many; len: 13; d_gene: .; j_gene: TRBJ2-5; v_gene: TRBV7-2; CDR3aa: CASAARAEETQYF; CDR3nt: TGTGCCAGCGCCGCTCGGGCTGAAGAGACCCAGTACTTC
abundance: .; len: 14; d_gene: .; j_gene: TRBJ2-3; v_gene: TRBV6-1; CDR3aa: CASVWGISTDTQYF; CDR3nt: TGTGCCAGTGTTTGGGGGATAAGCACAGATACGCAGTATTTT
abundance: .; len: 15; d_gene: TRBD1; j_gene: TRBJ2-7; v_gene: TRBV11-2; CDR3aa: CASSLGQGASSEQYF; CDR3nt: TGTGCCAGCAGCCTTGGACAGGGGGCTTCGAGTGAGCAGTACTTC
abundance: few; len: 14; d_gene: TRBD2; j_gene: TRBJ2-5; v_gene: TRBV12-3/TRBV12-4; CDR3aa: CASSRREGRETQYF; CDR3nt: TGTGCCAGCAGTCGGCGGGAGGGAAGGGAGACCCAGTACTTC
abundance: few; len: 15; d_gene: TRBD2; j_gene: TRBJ2-1; v_gene: TRBV11-1; CDR3aa: CASSLVLAGEVEQFF; CDR3nt: TGTGCCAGCAGCTTAGTACTAGCGGGAGAGGTTGAGCAGTTCTTC
abundance: few; len: 18; d_gene: TRBD2; j_gene: TRBJ2-1; v_gene: TRBV4-1; CDR3aa: CASSQDGLAGGSDNEQFF; CDR3nt: TGCGCCAGCAGCCAAGATGGGCTAGCGGGAGGAAGTGACAATGAGCAGTTCTTC
abundance: few; len: 16; d_gene: TRBD2; j_gene: TRBJ2-5; v_gene: TRBV5-5; CDR3aa: CASSLLTSGLQETQYF; CDR3nt: TGTGCCAGCAGCTTACTGACTAGCGGGTTACAAGAGACCCAGTACTTC
abundance: many; len: 12; d_gene: .; j_gene: TRBJ1-1; v_gene: TRBV24-1; CDR3aa: CATSDMGTEAFF; CDR3nt: TGTGCCACCAGTGATATGGGGACTGAAGCTTTCTTT
abundance: many; len: 13; d_gene: TRBD2; j_gene: TRBJ2-7; v_gene: TRBV20-1; CDR3aa: CSAEPSGSYEQYF; CDR3nt: TGCAGTGCTGAACCTAGCGGGTCCTACGAGCAGTACTTC
abundance: many; len: 12; d_gene: .; j_gene: TRBJ2-5; v_gene: TRBV18; CDR3aa: CASSPDQETQYF; CDR3nt: TGTGCCAGCTCACCAGACCAAGAGACCCAGTACTTC
abundance: few; len: 13; d_gene: TRBD2; j_gene: TRBJ2-1; v_gene: TRBV20-1; CDR3aa: CSAGTSDYNEQFF; CDR3nt: TGCAGTGCGGGGACTAGCGACTACAATGAGCAGTTCTTC
abundance: few; len: 16; d_gene: TRBD2; j_gene: TRBJ2-3; v_gene: TRBV5-1; CDR3aa: CASSLAPGGSTDTQYF; CDR3nt: TGCGCCAGCAGCTTGGCTCCGGGAGGGAGCACAGATACGCAGTATTTT
abundance: few; len: 15; d_gene: .; j_gene: TRBJ1-2; v_gene: TRBV11-2; CDR3aa: CASSLVKAVGDGYTF; CDR3nt: TGTGCCAGCAGCTTAGTGAAGGCAGTAGGGGATGGCTACACCTTC
abundance: few; len: 16; d_gene: .; j_gene: TRBJ1-1; v_gene: TRBV6-6; CDR3aa: CASSYSNAGLNTEAFF; CDR3nt: TGTGCCAGCAGTTACTCGAACGCAGGTCTTAACACTGAAGCTTTCTTT
abundance: many; len: 13; d_gene: .; j_gene: TRBJ2-2; v_gene: TRBV18; CDR3aa: CASSPRESGELFF; CDR3nt: TGTGCCAGCTCACCCCGGGAGTCCGGGGAGCTGTTTTTT
abundance: many; len: 14; d_gene: TRBD2; j_gene: TRBJ2-5; v_gene: TRBV28; CDR3aa: CASSAAGGPETQYF; CDR3nt: TGTGCCAGCTCGGCAGCGGGAGGGCCGGAGACCCAGTACTTC
abundance: few; len: 17; d_gene: .; j_gene: TRBJ1-2; v_gene: TRBV12-5; CDR3aa: CASGFRPSFISNYGYTF; CDR3nt: TGTGCTAGTGGTTTCCGGCCCTCTTTTATTTCTAACTATGGCTACACCTTC
abundance: many; len: 14; d_gene: .; j_gene: TRBJ2-7; v_gene: TRBV24-1; CDR3aa: CATSDPPNSYEQYF; CDR3nt: TGTGCCACCAGTGATCCCCCCAACTCCTACGAGCAGTACTTC
abundance: many; len: 13; d_gene: TRBD1; j_gene: TRBJ1-5; v_gene: TRBV20-1; CDR3aa: CSASWTGTQPQHF; CDR3nt: TGCAGTGCGTCATGGACAGGGACTCAGCCCCAGCATTTT
abundance: few; len: 14; d_gene: TRBD1; j_gene: TRBJ2-1; v_gene: TRBV19; CDR3aa: CASSHEGQLNEQFF; CDR3nt: TGTGCCAGTAGCCACGAGGGACAGCTAAATGAGCAGTTCTTC
abundance: many; len: 15; d_gene: .; j_gene: TRBJ2-3; v_gene: TRBV6-1; CDR3aa: CASRTAATGTDTQYF; CDR3nt: TGTGCCAGTAGGACTGCGGCCACGGGCACAGATACGCAGTATTTT
abundance: .; len: 14; d_gene: .; j_gene: TRBJ1-2; v_gene: TRBV5-4; CDR3aa: CASSYPGGVYGYTF; CDR3nt: TGTGCCAGCAGCTATCCCGGGGGCGTCTATGGCTACACCTTC
abundance: many; len: 13; d_gene: .; j_gene: TRBJ2-5; v_gene: TRBV6-1; CDR3aa: CASSPGGRETQYF; CDR3nt: TGTGCCAGCAGTCCAGGTGGGAGAGAGACCCAGTACTTC
abundance: many; len: 16; d_gene: TRBD2; j_gene: TRBJ2-2; v_gene: TRBV7-2; CDR3aa: CASSIPSGSGAGELFF; CDR3nt: TGTGCCAGCAGCATACCTAGCGGGAGTGGCGCCGGGGAGCTGTTTTTT
abundance: many; len: 16; d_gene: TRBD2; j_gene: TRBJ2-1; v_gene: TRBV9; CDR3aa: CASSPLVAGGYNEQFF; CDR3nt: TGTGCCAGCAGCCCGTTAGTAGCGGGAGGGTACAATGAGCAGTTCTTC
abundance: many; len: 13; d_gene: .; j_gene: TRBJ2-7; v_gene: TRBV3-1; CDR3aa: CASSQEVEGCQYF; CDR3nt: TGTGCCAGCAGCCAAGAGGTAGAAGGCTGCCAGTACTTC
abundance: few; len: 13; d_gene: .; j_gene: TRBJ2-2; v_gene: TRBV6-2/TRBV6-3; CDR3aa: CASRYGGTGELFF; CDR3nt: TGTGCCAGCAGATATGGGGGGACCGGGGAGCTGTTTTTT